This T cell receptor (beta chain) came from a study of CD8+ T cells in alopecia areata. Treatment denoted: oral pan-JAK inhibitor, 5-10 mg twice daily. Reverse transcription of extracted RNA yielded cDNA, which provided the sequencing template. Using immunoSEQ multiplex PCR, the repertoire was profiled, and TCRdb retains in-frame clones only, with some absent. The table records under 350,000 clones, about 62% of them present only once. The length of the CDR3 is 13 residues. Germline CDR1 reads SNHLY; CDR2 reads FYNNEI. V shed 6 bases and J shed 5 bases, with 13 bases lying between them. Source: CD4+ T cells sorted from blood, taken at week 24, from a patient treated with tofacitinib. The chain recombines TRBV2 with TRBJ1-1; tentatively, D is TRBD1 (5 bases). The receptor was derived from a human donor with alopecia areata. The CDR3 region has the DNA TGTGCCAGCAGGGGAGAAGGGGTGACTGAAGCTTTCTTT. Protein sequence: CASRGEGVTEAFF.